The present T cell receptor (beta chain) was sequenced within a study of blood T cell repertoires in COVID-19. This clone was found a few times. One end of the junction fails to match germline, which may point to a read error. Method: immunoSEQ multiplex PCR; TCRdb's copy keeps in-frame clones and lacks some. Of about 320,000 clones listed, roughly 85% were seen once; the top ten hold over 1.5%. The sample was PBMCs or T cells enriched from blood (not recorded which). The sequence was collected from a woman in her twenties or thirties who had been exposed to COVID-19.

CDR3 protein: CASPNEKLFF. The CDR3 bases are TGTGCCAGTCCTAACGAAAAACTGTTTTTT. This chain links TRBV19 with TRBJ1-4, with no clear D. CDR1 and CDR2 (germline): LNHDA, SQIVND (reference sequence). This CDR3 is 10 amino acids long.